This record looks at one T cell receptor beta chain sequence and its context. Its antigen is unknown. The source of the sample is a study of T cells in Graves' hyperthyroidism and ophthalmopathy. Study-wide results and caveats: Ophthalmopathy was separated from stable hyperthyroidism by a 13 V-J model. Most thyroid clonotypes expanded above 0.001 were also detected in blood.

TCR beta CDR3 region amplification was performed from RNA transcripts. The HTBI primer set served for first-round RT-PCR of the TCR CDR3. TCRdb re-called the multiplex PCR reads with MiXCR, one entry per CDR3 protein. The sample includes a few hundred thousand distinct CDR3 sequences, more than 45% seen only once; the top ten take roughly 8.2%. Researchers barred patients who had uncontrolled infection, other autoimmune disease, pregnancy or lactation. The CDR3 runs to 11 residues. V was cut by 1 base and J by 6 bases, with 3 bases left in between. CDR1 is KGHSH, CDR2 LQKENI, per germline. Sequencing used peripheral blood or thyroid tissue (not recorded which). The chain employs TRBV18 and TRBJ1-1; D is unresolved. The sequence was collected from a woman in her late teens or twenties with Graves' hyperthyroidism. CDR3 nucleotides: TGTGCCAGCTCACCACACTCTGAAGCTTTCTTT. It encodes CASSPHSEAFF.